This TCR beta chain was captured by sequencing in a study of response to subunit inactivated influenza vaccine. CDR3 length: 13 amino acids. From germline, CDR1 is KGHSH and CDR2 LQKENI. V gave up 6 bases and J gave up 7 bases; unmatched junction bases: 6. As to this clonotype: A much bigger clone sits one base away, suggesting this may be a read error. A read error is likely, as this CDR3 ends without the conserved phenylalanine or tryptophan.

Via MiXCR, TCRdb re-called the RT-PCR reads, giving one row per CDR3 protein. Among more than 250,000 distinct CDR3 sequences listed, roughly 22% were seen once. Sequencing used PBMCs from blood, obtained approximately 20 months after vaccination. V usage is TRBV18 and J usage is TRBJ2-4, with TRBD1 matching over 7 bases. This clonotype was sampled from a man between 50 and 69 years old who received an inactivated influenza vaccine. For the CDR3, the DNA is TGTGCCAGCTCGAAGACAGGGTTGAACATTCAGTACATC. Translating it yields CASSKTGLNIQYI.